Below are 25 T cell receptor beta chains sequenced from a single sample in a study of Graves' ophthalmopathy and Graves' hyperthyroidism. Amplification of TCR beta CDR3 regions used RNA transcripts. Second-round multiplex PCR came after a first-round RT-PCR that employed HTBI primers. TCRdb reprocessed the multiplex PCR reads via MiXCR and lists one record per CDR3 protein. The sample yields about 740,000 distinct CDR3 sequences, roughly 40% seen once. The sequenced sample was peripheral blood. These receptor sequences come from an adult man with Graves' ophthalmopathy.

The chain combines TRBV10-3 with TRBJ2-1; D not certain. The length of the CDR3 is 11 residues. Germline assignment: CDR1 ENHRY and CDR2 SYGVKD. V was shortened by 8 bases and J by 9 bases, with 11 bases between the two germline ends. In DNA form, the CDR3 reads TGTGCCATCGGTAGTGGGTTTGAGCAGTTCTTC. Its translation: CAIGSGFEQFF.

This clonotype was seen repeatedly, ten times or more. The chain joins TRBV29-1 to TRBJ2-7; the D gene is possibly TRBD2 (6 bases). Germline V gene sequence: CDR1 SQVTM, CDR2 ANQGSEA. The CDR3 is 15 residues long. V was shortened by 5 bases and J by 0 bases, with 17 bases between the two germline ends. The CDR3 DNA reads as TGCAGCGTTTCTTCACCACTAGCACCCTCCTACGAGCAGTACTTC. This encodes CSVSSPLAPSYEQYF.

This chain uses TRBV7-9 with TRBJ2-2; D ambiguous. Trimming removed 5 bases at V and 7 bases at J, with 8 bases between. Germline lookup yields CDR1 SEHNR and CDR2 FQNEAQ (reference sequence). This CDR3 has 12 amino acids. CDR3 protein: CASSPRYGELFF. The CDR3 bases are TGTGCCAGCAGCCCCCGGTACGGGGAGCTGTTTTTT.

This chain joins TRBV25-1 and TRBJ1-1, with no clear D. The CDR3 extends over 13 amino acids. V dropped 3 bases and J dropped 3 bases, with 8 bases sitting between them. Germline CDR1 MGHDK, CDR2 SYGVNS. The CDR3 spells CASSDSVHTEAFF. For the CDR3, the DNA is TGTGCCAGCAGTGATAGTGTTCACACTGAAGCTTTCTTT.

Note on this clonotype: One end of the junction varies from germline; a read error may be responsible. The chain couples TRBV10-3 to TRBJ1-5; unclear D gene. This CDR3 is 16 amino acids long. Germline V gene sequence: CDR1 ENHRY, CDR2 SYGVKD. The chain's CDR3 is CASSYSRAHSNQLQHF. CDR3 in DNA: TGTGCCAGCAGTTACTCTAGGGCCCATAGCAATCAGCTCCAGCATTTT.

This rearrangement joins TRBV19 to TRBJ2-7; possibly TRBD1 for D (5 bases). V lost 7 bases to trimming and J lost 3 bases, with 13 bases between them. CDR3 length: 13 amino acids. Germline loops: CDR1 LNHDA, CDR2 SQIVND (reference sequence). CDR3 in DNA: TGTGCCAGTAAAGGCAGGGTCAACTACGAGCAGTACTTC. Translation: CASKGRVNYEQYF.

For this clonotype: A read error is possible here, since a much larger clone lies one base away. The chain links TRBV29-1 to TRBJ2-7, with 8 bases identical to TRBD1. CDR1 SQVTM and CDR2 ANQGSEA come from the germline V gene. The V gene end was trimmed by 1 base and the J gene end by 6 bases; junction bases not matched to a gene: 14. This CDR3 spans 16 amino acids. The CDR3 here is CSVEVSQGAMIVEQYF. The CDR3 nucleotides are TGCAGCGTTGAAGTCTCTCAGGGGGCAATGATAGTCGAGCAGTACTTC.

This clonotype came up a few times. This chain's CDR3 is CSARDGLAGRETQYF. Written as DNA, the CDR3 is TGCAGTGCTAGAGATGGGCTAGCGGGTAGGGAGACCCAGTACTTC. V and J are TRBV20-1 and TRBJ2-5; 8 bases agree with TRBD2. The germline gives CDR1 DFQATT, CDR2 SNEGSKA (reference sequence). The junction had 8 bases not matched to a gene; V was cut back by 0 bases and J by 5 bases. The CDR3 is 15 residues long.

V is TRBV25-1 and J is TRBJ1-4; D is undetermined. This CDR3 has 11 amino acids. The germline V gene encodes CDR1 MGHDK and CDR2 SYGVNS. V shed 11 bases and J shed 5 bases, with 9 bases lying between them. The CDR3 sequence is CAWRPNEKLFF. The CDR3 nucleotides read TGTGCCTGGAGGCCGAATGAAAAACTGTTTTTT.

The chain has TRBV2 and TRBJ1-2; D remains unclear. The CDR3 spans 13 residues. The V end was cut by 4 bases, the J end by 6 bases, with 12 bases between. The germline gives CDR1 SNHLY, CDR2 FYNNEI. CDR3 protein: CASSVGASNGYTF. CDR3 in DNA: TGTGCCAGCAGTGTGGGCGCATCTAATGGCTACACCTTC.

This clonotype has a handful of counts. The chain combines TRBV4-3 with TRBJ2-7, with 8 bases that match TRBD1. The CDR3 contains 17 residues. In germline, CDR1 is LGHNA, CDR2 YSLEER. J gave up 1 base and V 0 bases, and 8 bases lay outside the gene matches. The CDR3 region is CASSQDLWDRRSYEQYF. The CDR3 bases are TGCGCCAGCAGCCAAGATCTTTGGGACAGGAGGTCCTACGAGCAGTACTTC.

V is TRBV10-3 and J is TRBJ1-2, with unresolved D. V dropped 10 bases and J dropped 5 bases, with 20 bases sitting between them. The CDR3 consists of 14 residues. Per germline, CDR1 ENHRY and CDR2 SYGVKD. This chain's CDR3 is CASSPGVGIYGYTF. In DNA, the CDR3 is TGTGCCAGCAGCCCCGGGGTAGGAATTTATGGCTACACCTTC.

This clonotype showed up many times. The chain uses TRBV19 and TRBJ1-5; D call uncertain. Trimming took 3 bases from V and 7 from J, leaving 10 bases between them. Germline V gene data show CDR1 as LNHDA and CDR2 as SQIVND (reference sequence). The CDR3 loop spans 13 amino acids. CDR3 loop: CASSMQVGQPQHF. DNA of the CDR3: TGTGCCAGTAGTATGCAGGTGGGGCAGCCCCAGCATTTT.

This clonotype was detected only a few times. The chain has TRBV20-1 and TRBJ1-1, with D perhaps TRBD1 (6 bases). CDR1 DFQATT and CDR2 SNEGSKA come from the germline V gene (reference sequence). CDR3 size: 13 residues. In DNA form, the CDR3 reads TGCCGTCCTCACAAGACAGGAGACACTGAAGCTTTCTTT. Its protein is CRPHKTGDTEAFF.

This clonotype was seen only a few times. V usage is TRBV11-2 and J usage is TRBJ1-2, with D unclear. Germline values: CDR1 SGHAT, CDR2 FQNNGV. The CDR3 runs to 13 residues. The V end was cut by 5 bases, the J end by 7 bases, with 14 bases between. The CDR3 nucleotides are TGTGCCAGCAGCCATACGGCACATTTTGGCTACACCTTC. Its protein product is CASSHTAHFGYTF.

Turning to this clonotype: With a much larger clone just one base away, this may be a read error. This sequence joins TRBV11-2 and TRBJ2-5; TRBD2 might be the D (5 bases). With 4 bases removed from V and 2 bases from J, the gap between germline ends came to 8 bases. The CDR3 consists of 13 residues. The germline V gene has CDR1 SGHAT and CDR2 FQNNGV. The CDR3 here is CASSSREQETQYF. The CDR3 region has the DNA TGTGCCAGCAGCTCCCGGGAACAAGAGACCCAGTACTTC.

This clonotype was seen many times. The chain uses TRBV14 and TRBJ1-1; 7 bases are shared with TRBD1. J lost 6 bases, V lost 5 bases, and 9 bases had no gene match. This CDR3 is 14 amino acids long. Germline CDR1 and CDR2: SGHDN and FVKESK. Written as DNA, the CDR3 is TGTGCCAGCAGCACTCGGACAGGTAGCGCTGAAGCTTTCTTT. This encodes CASSTRTGSAEAFF.

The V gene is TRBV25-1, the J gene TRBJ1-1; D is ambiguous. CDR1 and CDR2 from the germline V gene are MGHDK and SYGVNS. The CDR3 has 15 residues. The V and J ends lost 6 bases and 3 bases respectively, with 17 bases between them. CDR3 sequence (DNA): TGTGCCAGCAGCCAAGATACGGGGAGAGACACTGAAGCTTTCTTT. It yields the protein CASSQDTGRDTEAFF.

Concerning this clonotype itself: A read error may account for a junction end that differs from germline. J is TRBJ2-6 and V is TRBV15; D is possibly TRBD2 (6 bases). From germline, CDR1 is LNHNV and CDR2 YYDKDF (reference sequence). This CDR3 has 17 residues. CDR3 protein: CAASSDTVGGWANVLTF. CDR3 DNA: TGTGCCGCCAGCAGTGACACCGTCGGGGGTTGGGCCAACGTCCTGACTTTC.

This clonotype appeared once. Written as DNA, the CDR3 is TGTGCCACCAGCGTCGGGACAGGGGATAATTCACCCCTCCACTTT. Its translation is CATSVGTGDNSPLHF. The chain recombines TRBV15 with TRBJ1-6; 10 bases are shared with TRBD1. Looked up from germline, CDR1 is LNHNV and CDR2 is YYDKDF (reference sequence). This CDR3 comprises 15 residues. V lost 5 bases to trimming and J lost 5 bases; unmatched junction nucleotides: 3.

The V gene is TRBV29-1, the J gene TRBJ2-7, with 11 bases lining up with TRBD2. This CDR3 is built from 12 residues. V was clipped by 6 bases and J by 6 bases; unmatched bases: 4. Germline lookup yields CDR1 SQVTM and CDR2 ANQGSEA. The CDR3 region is CSVAGTSGEQYF. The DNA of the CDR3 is TGCAGCGTAGCCGGGACTAGCGGCGAGCAGTACTTC.

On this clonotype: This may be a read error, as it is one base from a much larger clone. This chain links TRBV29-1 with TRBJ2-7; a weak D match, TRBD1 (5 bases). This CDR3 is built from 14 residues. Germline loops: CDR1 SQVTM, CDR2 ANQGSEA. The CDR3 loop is CSVVLQDRTYEQHF. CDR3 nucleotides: TGCAGCGTTGTCTTACAGGATCGGACCTACGAGCAGCACTTC.

The CDR3 sequence is CASSEGDYGYTF. In nucleotides, the CDR3 is TGTGCCAGCAGTGAGGGGGATTATGGCTACACCTTC. The chain recombines TRBV2 with TRBJ1-2; D perhaps matches TRBD1 (5 bases). Trimming removed 3 bases at V and 5 bases at J, with 7 bases between. Germline V gives CDR1 SNHLY, CDR2 FYNNEI. This CDR3 spans 12 amino acids.

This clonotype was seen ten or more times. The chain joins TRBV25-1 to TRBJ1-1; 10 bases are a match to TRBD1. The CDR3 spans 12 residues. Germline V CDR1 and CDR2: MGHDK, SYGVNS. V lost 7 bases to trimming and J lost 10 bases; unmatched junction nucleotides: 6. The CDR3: CASTTTGGTAFF. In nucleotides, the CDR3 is TGTGCCAGCACCACGACAGGGGGCACAGCTTTCTTT.

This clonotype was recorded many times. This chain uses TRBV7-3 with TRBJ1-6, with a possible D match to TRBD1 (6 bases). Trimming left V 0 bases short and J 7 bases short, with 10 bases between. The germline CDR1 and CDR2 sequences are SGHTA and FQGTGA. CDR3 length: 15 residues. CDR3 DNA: TGTGCCAGCAGCTTAACGTCGGGGGCCAATTCACCCCTCCACTTT. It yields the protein CASSLTSGANSPLHF.